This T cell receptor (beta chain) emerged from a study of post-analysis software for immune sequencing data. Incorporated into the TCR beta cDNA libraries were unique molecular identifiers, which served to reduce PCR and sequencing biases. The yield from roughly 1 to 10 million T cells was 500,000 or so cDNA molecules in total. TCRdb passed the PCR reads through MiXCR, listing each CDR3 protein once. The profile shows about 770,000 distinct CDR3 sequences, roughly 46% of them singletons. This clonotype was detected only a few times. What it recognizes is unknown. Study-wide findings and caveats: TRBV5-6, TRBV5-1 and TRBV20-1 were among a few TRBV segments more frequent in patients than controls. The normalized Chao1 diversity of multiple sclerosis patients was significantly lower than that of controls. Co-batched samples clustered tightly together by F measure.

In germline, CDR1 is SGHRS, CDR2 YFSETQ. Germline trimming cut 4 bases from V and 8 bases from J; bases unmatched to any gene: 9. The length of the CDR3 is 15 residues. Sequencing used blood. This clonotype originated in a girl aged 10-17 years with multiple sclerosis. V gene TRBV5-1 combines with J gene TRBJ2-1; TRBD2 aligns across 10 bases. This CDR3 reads CASSPGASGSYEQFF. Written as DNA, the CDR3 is TGCGCCAGCAGCCCGGGTGCTAGCGGGAGTTATGAGCAGTTCTTC. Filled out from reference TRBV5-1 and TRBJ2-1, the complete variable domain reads KAGVTQTPRYLIKTRGQQVTLSCSPISGHRSVSWYQQTPGQGLQFLFEYFSETQRNKGNFPGRFSGRQFSNSRSEMNVSTLELGDSALYLCASSPGASGSYEQFFGPGTRLTVL.